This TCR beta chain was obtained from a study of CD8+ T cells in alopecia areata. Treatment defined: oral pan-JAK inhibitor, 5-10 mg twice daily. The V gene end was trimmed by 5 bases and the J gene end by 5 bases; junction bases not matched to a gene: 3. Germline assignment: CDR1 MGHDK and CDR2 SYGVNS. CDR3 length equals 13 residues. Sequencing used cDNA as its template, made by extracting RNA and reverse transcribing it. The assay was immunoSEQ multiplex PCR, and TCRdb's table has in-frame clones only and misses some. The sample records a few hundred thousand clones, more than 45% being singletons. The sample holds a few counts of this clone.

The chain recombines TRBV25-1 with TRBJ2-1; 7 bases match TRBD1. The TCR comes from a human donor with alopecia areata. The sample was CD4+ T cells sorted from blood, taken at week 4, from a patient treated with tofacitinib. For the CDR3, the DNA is TGTGCCAGCAGTAGGGGGCAGGACAATGAGCAGTTCTTC. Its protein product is CASSRGQDNEQFF.